This T cell receptor beta chain was obtained from a study of blood T cell repertoires in COVID-19. This table comes from immunoSEQ multiplex PCR, and its TCRdb copy is limited to in-frame clones, with some not included. The sample carries under 150,000 clones, roughly 90% recorded once. Germline CDR1 SGHDN, CDR2 FVKESK. The CDR3 totals 16 residues. V gave up 4 bases and J gave up 3 bases, with 19 bases separating them. The source of this sequence is a man in his forties or fifties with acute or convalescent COVID-19. Sequencing input: peripheral blood. The chain recombines TRBV14 with TRBJ2-7, with D perhaps matching TRBD1 (6 bases). The CDR3 nucleotides read TGTGCCAGCAGCCCGCAGGGGCTAGCCCGTTGCTACGAGCAGTACTTC. It specifies CASSPQGLARCYEQYF.